This T cell receptor beta chain was profiled in a study of T-cell memory formation after mild COVID-19. Study-wide results and caveats: The finding that pre-infection memory included some responding clones suggested that cross-reactive memory joined.

As to this clonotype: Its antigen is not identified.

V shed 6 bases and J shed 2 bases, with 17 bases lying between them. The germline CDR1 and CDR2 sequences are SGHRS and YFSETQ. CDR3 length: 15 residues. Amplification by 5'RACE using constant-segment primers produced TCR alpha and TCR beta cDNA libraries that carried sample barcodes and UMIs. TCRdb reanalysed the 5' RACE reads using MiXCR and keeps one entry per CDR3 protein. The sample shows 180,000 or so distinct CDR3 sequences, approximately 10% of them seen only once. The V call is TRBV5-1, the J call TRBJ1-2; D not certain. Sample: PBMCs or a T cell subset sorted from them (not recorded which). This TCR was recovered from a man aged 18 to 29 who had mild COVID-19 (a few samples of this study predate the infection). Cell type and time point are not known. CDR3 protein: CASIRDPTFNYGYTF. In nucleotides, the CDR3 is TGCGCCAGCATAAGGGATCCTACCTTCAACTATGGCTACACCTTC. Combining the CDR3 with reference TRBV5-1 and TRBJ1-2 gives the whole variable domain KAGVTQTPRYLIKTRGQQVTLSCSPISGHRSVSWYQQTPGQGLQFLFEYFSETQRNKGNFPGRFSGRQFSNSRSEMNVSTLELGDSALYLCASIRDPTFNYGYTFGSGTRLTVV.